This T cell receptor (beta chain) is from a study of identical twins. The germline V gene encodes CDR1 MDHEN and CDR2 SYDVKM. Trimming took off 6 bases at V and 3 bases at J, with 18 bases between the two ends. The CDR3 has 15 residues. TCRdb re-analysed the 5' RACE reads in MiXCR, keeping a single row per CDR3 protein. The repertoire holds approximately 470,000 distinct CDR3 sequences, with around 14% as singletons. This clonotype was seen a few times. This sample was also put to use in a study of yellow fever vaccine responses in identical twins.

The chain links TRBV28 to TRBJ2-7; tentatively, D is TRBD1 or TRBD2 (6 bases each). This receptor was obtained from a woman between 18 and 30 years old in good health. Sample: CD4+ T cells sorted from blood. This CDR3 is CASSPTGALLYEQYF. CDR3 sequence (DNA): TGTGCCAGCAGCCCTACGGGGGCCCTCCTCTACGAGCAGTACTTC.